This is a list of T cell receptor beta chains from one sample in a study of identical twins. Using its own MiXCR run on the 5' RACE reads, TCRdb lists one record per CDR3 protein. The profile shows hundreds of thousands of distinct CDR3 sequences, around an eighth of them singletons. This same sample was also taken into another study, of yellow fever vaccine responses in identical twins.

Sequences were obtained from PBMCs. The receptors here all came from a woman aged 18-35 years in good health. The CDR3 runs from the conserved cysteine through the conserved F or W. The order of the fields is clone size, CDR3 length, J gene, V gene, D gene, CDR3 DNA, CDR3 protein. The D gene is left open where the match is weak. The size entry is marked missing in some rows and otherwise reads once, few, many or a size class.

>few|16|TRBJ2-3|TRBV4-1|.
TGCGCCAGCAGCTCCAGGAGTCTAGCGACCACAGATACGCAGTATTTT
CASSSRSLATTDTQYF
>many|14|TRBJ1-1|TRBV5-1|.
TGCGCCAGCAGCTTCCGGGGGCAGGACGGTGAAGCTTTCTTT
CASSFRGQDGEAFF
>.|11|TRBJ2-1|TRBV20-1|.
TGCAGTGCAACTAGCTCTCTTGAGCAGTTCTTC
CSATSSLEQFF
>many|15|TRBJ2-2|TRBV15|.
TGTGCCACCAGCAGCTTCGGGCCCACTGCCGGGGAGCTGTTTTTT
CATSSFGPTAGELFF
>many|15|TRBJ2-2|TRBV5-1|.
TGCGCCAGCAGCTTTGGGGATACGAACACCGGGGAGCTGTTTTTT
CASSFGDTNTGELFF
>few|14|TRBJ2-3|TRBV12-3/TRBV12-4|TRBD1
TGTGCCAGCAGTTGGGCAGGGGGCCGAGATACGCAGTATTTT
CASSWAGGRDTQYF
>many|14|TRBJ2-1|TRBV12-3/TRBV12-4|TRBD1
TGTGCCAGCAGTTTCACAGGGGGGAAAAATGAGCAGTTCTTC
CASSFTGGKNEQFF
>.|18|TRBJ2-1|TRBV5-1|TRBD2
TGCGCCAGCAGCTTGGCTCCTAGCGGGTCGAGCTCCTACAATGAGCAGTTCTTC
CASSLAPSGSSSYNEQFF
>.|15|TRBJ2-5|TRBV7-6|.
TGTGCCAGCAGCTTAGAGGCGGCCCCCCCGGGGAGCCAGTACTTC
CASSLEAAPPGSQYF
>few|15|TRBJ1-1|TRBV10-3|.
TGTGCCATCAGTGAGTCGGTTGTACGCGGCGGGGAAGCTTTCTTT
CAISESVVRGGEAFF
>many|13|TRBJ2-7|TRBV12-3/TRBV12-4|.
TGTGCCACCCGAAGGTCCAGCGGATACGAGCAGTACTTC
CATRRSSGYEQYF
>.|14|TRBJ2-1|TRBV20-1|.
TGCAGTGCTAGAGGAGCGGCTACCTACAATGAGCAGTTCTTC
CSARGAATYNEQFF
>many|15|TRBJ2-2|TRBV24-1|TRBD2
TGTGCCACCAGTGGTCTAGCGGCGAACACCGGGGAGCTGTTTTTT
CATSGLAANTGELFF
>few|18|TRBJ2-7|TRBV11-1|.
TGTGCCAGCAGGTTAAAGAACCCGGGACGGACAACTCCCTACGAGCAGTACTTC
CASRLKNPGRTTPYEQYF
>.|13|TRBJ2-7|TRBV4-1|.
TGCGCCAGCAGCCGGGGACAATCCTACGAGCAGTACTTC
CASSRGQSYEQYF
>few|15|TRBJ2-7|TRBV9|.
TGTGCCAGCGGCCGGGGGGACACCGCCTCCTACGAGCAGTACTTC
CASGRGDTASYEQYF
>few|17|TRBJ2-1|TRBV7-3|TRBD2
TGTGCCAGCAGCTTAACGCGGGCGGGAGGGCCAATCAATGAGCAGTTCTTC
CASSLTRAGGPINEQFF
>few|15|TRBJ2-3|TRBV6-5|TRBD2
TGTGCCAGCAGTTTCGGGCGGGAGGTCGGGGATACGCAGTATTTT
CASSFGREVGDTQYF
>many|14|TRBJ1-3|TRBV15|.
TGTGCCACCAGCAGAAGTACTACTGGAAACACCATATATTTT
CATSRSTTGNTIYF
>few|13|TRBJ2-3|TRBV7-2|.
TGTGCCAGCAGCCCAACGGTAGCAGATACGCAGTATTTT
CASSPTVADTQYF
>.|15|TRBJ2-7|TRBV21-1|.
TGTGCCAGCAGCACGGGGACCCCCAATCAAGACGAGCAGTACTTC
CASSTGTPNQDEQYF
>.|13|TRBJ2-5|TRBV12-3/TRBV12-4|.
TGCGCCAGCAGCAGGACAGGAGGGGAGACCCAGTACTTC
CASSRTGGETQYF
>many|14|TRBJ2-7|TRBV7-9|.
TGTGCCAGCAGCCAGCCCGACAAGACCTACGAGCAGTACTTC
CASSQPDKTYEQYF
>few|12|TRBJ2-7|TRBV7-9|.
TGTGCCAGCTGCGACGGGACCTACGAGCAGTACTTC
CASCDGTYEQYF
>.|16|TRBJ1-6|TRBV25-1|.
TGTGCCAGCAGTGAAGGGGGTGCTGCCACTTATTCACCCCTCCACTTT
CASSEGGAATYSPLHF
>few|12|TRBJ2-1|TRBV12-5|.
TGTGCTAGTGGCCCTGATTACAATGAGCAGTTCTTC
CASGPDYNEQFF
>many|14|TRBJ1-5|TRBV12-3/TRBV12-4|TRBD1
TGTGCCAGCAGCCTAGGGGGCTTAGGTCAGCCCCAGCATTTT
CASSLGGLGQPQHF
>few|16|TRBJ2-7|TRBV27|TRBD1
TGTGCCAGCAGCACTCTGCCCGACAGGGGGGACTCCGAGCAGTACTTC
CASSTLPDRGDSEQYF
>few|11|TRBJ2-3|TRBV12-3/TRBV12-4|.
TGTGCCAGCAGGGTTACAGATACGCAGTATTTT
CASRVTDTQYF
>many|14|TRBJ1-1|TRBV5-1|.
TGCGCCAGCAGCCTAGCTTTGGCGAACACTGAAGCTTTCTTT
CASSLALANTEAFF
>.|15|TRBJ1-2|TRBV4-1|TRBD1
TGCGCCAGCAGCCCCCTTTCAGGGGGCTTGTATGGCTACACCTTC
CASSPLSGGLYGYTF
>few|16|TRBJ1-1|TRBV6-5|.
TGTGCCAGCAGTTACGGGCTGGGCGGAGTGAACACTGAAGCTTTCTTT
CASSYGLGGVNTEAFF
>.|13|TRBJ2-2|TRBV6-2/TRBV6-3|.
TGTGCCAGCAGGCAGGGGATTACCGGGGAGCTGTTTTTT
CASRQGITGELFF
>few|15|TRBJ2-1|TRBV2|.
TGTGCCAGCAGTGCACAGGCAACCGCCTACAATGAGCAGTTCTTC
CASSAQATAYNEQFF
>many|16|TRBJ2-5|TRBV2|.
TGTGCCAGCAGTGATTCGGGGCTCTACCGTCAAGAGACCCAGTACTTC
CASSDSGLYRQETQYF
>.|12|TRBJ2-2|TRBV14|.
TGTGCCAGCAGCAAGTTCGTCGGGGAGCTGTTTTTT
CASSKFVGELFF
>.|14|TRBJ1-4|TRBV28|.
TGTGCCAGCAGTGGCCGGGCCAAGAATGAAAAACTGTTTTTT
CASSGRAKNEKLFF
>few|15|TRBJ2-3|TRBV5-1|TRBD2
TGCGCCAGCAGCTTGACCCTAGCGGGGAAAGATACGCAGTATTTT
CASSLTLAGKDTQYF
>.|19|TRBJ2-1|TRBV24-1|.
TGTGCCACCAGTGATTTGCCCGGATTTGGACAGCCGCCCTACAATGAGCAGTTCTTC
CATSDLPGFGQPPYNEQFF
>few|14|TRBJ2-1|TRBV18|TRBD1
TGTGCCAGCTCACCAACAGGGGAGTACAATGAGCAGTTCTTC
CASSPTGEYNEQFF
>.|15|TRBJ1-6|TRBV20-1|.
TGCAGTGCTAGAGACCCAGTCTCCTATAATTCACCCCTCCACTTT
CSARDPVSYNSPLHF
>.|17|TRBJ2-1|TRBV6-5|TRBD2
TGTGCCAGCAGTTCCGCACTAGCGGGAGGGCGACGGAATGAGCAGTTCTTC
CASSSALAGGRRNEQFF
>.|11|TRBJ2-1|TRBV28|.
TGTGCCAGCACCCTGGGCCCACGGCAGTTCTTC
CASTLGPRQFF
>.|13|TRBJ2-1|TRBV5-5|.
TGTGCCAGCAGCTTGGGGCGGTTCGATGAGCAGTTCTTC
CASSLGRFDEQFF
>.|16|TRBJ2-7|TRBV27|TRBD2
TGTGCCAGCAGCCGTGCACTAGCGGCCGTCTCCTACGAGCAGTACTTC
CASSRALAAVSYEQYF
>many|17|TRBJ2-2|TRBV4-1|.
TGCGCCAGCAGCCAACAAGATCTAGGTTTCGTTACCGGGGAGCTGTTTTTT
CASSQQDLGFVTGELFF
>few|19|TRBJ2-2|TRBV27|TRBD1
TGTGCCAGCAGTTTACGATACGGGACAGCAGTTACGACCGGGTGGGAGCTGTTTTTT
CASSLRYGTAVTTGWELFF
>many|18|TRBJ1-1|TRBV12-5|TRBD1
TGTGCTAGTGGTTCCCCCCTGGACAGGGCCTTCGGGAACACTGAAGCTTTCTTT
CASGSPLDRAFGNTEAFF
>.|16|TRBJ2-5|TRBV6-9|TRBD2
TGTGCCAGCAGTACATACCTAGCGGGGGTTGAGGTTGCCCAGTACTTC
CASSTYLAGVEVAQYF
>few|15|TRBJ2-5|TRBV24-1|TRBD1
TGTGCCACCAGTGGGGTGGGACAGGGAATGAAGACCCAGTACTTC
CATSGVGQGMKTQYF
>.|11|TRBJ2-1|TRBV6-1|.
TGTGCCAGCAGTGAAACGGGTGGACAGTTCTTC
CASSETGGQFF
>few|15|TRBJ2-2|TRBV24-1|.
TGTGCCACCAGTGATTTTTGGAATTCGAACGGGGAGCTGTTTTTT
CATSDFWNSNGELFF
>few|15|TRBJ1-2|TRBV5-1|TRBD1
TGCGCCAGCAGCTCCCGACAGGGGCGGGACTATGGCTACACCTTC
CASSSRQGRDYGYTF